Presented here are 24 T cell receptor beta chains from one specimen sequenced in a study of CD8 T cell repertoires and HIV-1 epitope variants. This table comes from immunoSEQ multiplex PCR, and its TCRdb copy is limited to in-frame clones, with some not included. The sample includes tens of thousands of clones, roughly 81% of them seen just once. The sample taken for sequencing was uncultured baseline CD8+ T cells from peripheral blood mononuclear cells (PBMCs). These receptors came from a male donor with HIV.

The V call is TRBV19, the J call TRBJ2-5; TRBD2 matches 14 bases. The V segment lost 9 bases and the J segment 9 bases; nucleotides outside the gene matches: 9. Per germline, CDR1 LNHDA and CDR2 SQIVND (reference sequence). The CDR3 extends over 14 amino acids. The CDR3 reads CASQTSGGAEAQYF. CDR3 DNA: TGTGCCAGCCAGACTAGCGGGGGGGCTGAGGCCCAGTACTTC.

The chain links TRBV7-9 to TRBJ1-2; D unclear. The CDR3 loop spans 15 amino acids. Trimming took off 1 base at V and 8 bases at J, with 17 bases between the two ends. The germline V gene encodes CDR1 SEHNR and CDR2 FQNEAQ (reference sequence). DNA for the CDR3: TGTGCCAGCAGCTTAGAAAATGTAGTCAGAACGGGCTACACCTTC. This codes for CASSLENVVRTGYTF.

This clone has a handful of counts. The J gene is TRBJ1-4, the V gene TRBV5-1; D is undetermined. The germline gives CDR1 SGHRS, CDR2 YFSETQ. This CDR3 comprises 14 residues. V lost 0 bases, J lost 7 bases, and 10 bases lay in between. CDR3 protein: CASSLDRSSEKLFF. Written as DNA, the CDR3 is TGCGCCAGCAGCTTGGACCGATCCAGTGAAAAACTGTTTTTT.

The table lists this clone with a count of one. This sequence joins TRBV18 and TRBJ2-5; D gene uncertain. The CDR3 runs to 14 residues. Germline-derived CDR1 and CDR2 are KGHSH and LQKENI. V lost 2 bases to trimming and J lost 1 base, with 8 bases between them. The CDR3 DNA reads TGTGCCAGCTCACCAACTCCCCCCCAAGAGACCCAGTACTTC. The encoded protein is CASSPTPPQETQYF.

The CDR3 DNA reads as TGTGCCACCTCAGAGGGAGATACGCAGTATTTT. This sequence encodes CATSEGDTQYF. V usage is TRBV6-5 and J usage is TRBJ2-3; a weak D match, TRBD2 (5 bases). The CDR3 has 11 residues. Trimming removed 10 bases at V and 5 bases at J, with 10 bases between. CDR1 is MNHEY and CDR2 is SVGAGI in the germline V gene.

The chain is built from TRBV5-6 and TRBJ2-5; 7 bases fit TRBD1. This CDR3 is built from 15 residues. Germline values: CDR1 SGHDT, CDR2 YYEEEE. The junction had 10 bases not matched to a gene; V was cut back by 3 bases and J by 5 bases. CDR3 in DNA: TGTGCCAGCAGCTCGCTACAGGGGAAGGGGGAGACCCAGTACTTC. Residues: CASSSLQGKGETQYF.

The chain uses TRBV30 and TRBJ1-6, with D perhaps matching TRBD1 (5 bases). CDR3 length: 13 amino acids. Trimming stripped 3 bases from V and 7 bases from J, with 10 bases between. CDR1 is GTSNPN and CDR2 is SVGIG in the germline V gene (reference sequence). The CDR3 is CAWRRQGNSPLHF. For the CDR3, the DNA is TGTGCCTGGAGAAGGCAGGGAAATTCACCCCTCCACTTT. The full variable domain, in which reference TRBV30 and TRBJ1-6 provide the parts outside the CDR3, is SQTIHQWPATLVQPVGSPLSLECTVEGTSNPNLYWYRQAAGRGLQLLFYSVGIGQISSEVPQNLSASRPQDRQFILSSKKLLLSDSGFYLCAWRRQGNSPLHFGNGTRLTVT.

The V call is TRBV7-3, the J call TRBJ2-1; 14 bases line up with TRBD2. The CDR3 has 17 residues. Germline V gives CDR1 SGHTA, CDR2 FQGTGA. V shed 5 bases, J shed 7 bases, and the junction held 10 bases outside the gene matches. In DNA, the CDR3 is TGTGCCAGCAGCCCCTCCGGGACTAGCGGGGGTGTGAATGAGCAGTTCTTC. Its protein product is CASSPSGTSGGVNEQFF.

J is TRBJ2-7 and V is TRBV6-5; 9 nucleotides align to TRBD1. CDR3 size: 15 residues. Germline trimming cut 2 bases from V and 6 bases from J; bases unmatched to any gene: 8. Germline-derived CDR1 and CDR2 are MNHEY and SVGAGI. CDR3 sequence reads: CASSYLRQGEAEQYF. The CDR3 DNA follows: TGTGCCAGCAGTTACCTACGACAGGGGGAGGCCGAGCAGTACTTC.

This clone is a singleton in its sample. The chain links TRBV13 to TRBJ2-2; 13 bases agree with TRBD2. This CDR3 has 16 residues. Germline-derived CDR1 and CDR2 are PRHDT and FYEKMQ (reference sequence). The V gene end was trimmed by 5 bases and the J gene end by 5 bases; junction bases not matched to a gene: 5. CDR3 in amino acids: CASSPGTSGTTGELFF. The DNA of the CDR3 is TGTGCCAGCAGCCCTGGGACTAGCGGGACGACCGGGGAGCTGTTTTTT.

CDR3 DNA sequence: TGTGCCAGCTCACCACCATCAGGGGGCCACACAGATACGCAGTATTTT. It is translated as CASSPPSGGHTDTQYF. The chain carries TRBV18 and TRBJ2-3; 8 nucleotides match TRBD1. The CDR3 runs to 16 residues. J was trimmed by 2 bases and V by 0 bases; bases with no gene match: 4. CDR1 is KGHSH, CDR2 LQKENI, per germline.

This chain uses TRBV27 with TRBJ1-2, with D perhaps TRBD1 (5 bases). The ends were cut back, 8 bases at V and 4 bases at J, with 23 bases in the middle. There are 16 residues in the CDR3. Germline lookup yields CDR1 MNHEY and CDR2 SMNVEV (reference sequence). The CDR3 here is CASAAGQASLFYGYTF. DNA of the CDR3: TGTGCCAGCGCCGCGGGGCAGGCCTCTCTGTTCTATGGCTACACCTTC.

This chain's CDR3 is CASSTSRDPMNTEAFF. For the CDR3, the DNA is TGTGCCAGCTCAACCAGCAGGGACCCCATGAACACTGAAGCTTTCTTT. The rearrangement joins TRBV18 to TRBJ1-1, with D tentatively TRBD1 (5 bases). The CDR3 spans 16 residues. Trimming removed 5 bases from V and 0 bases from J, with 16 bases in between. The V gene's germline CDR1 is KGHSH and CDR2 LQKENI.

This clone appeared once. Sequence at one end of the junction differs from germline and may be a read error. The V call is TRBV4-2, the J call TRBJ1-2; 10 bases agree with TRBD1. Germline V gene sequence: CDR1 LGHNA, CDR2 YNFKEQ. The CDR3 totals 14 residues. The CDR3 region has the DNA TGTGCCAGCAGCGATCCCGGGACAGGGGTCCTCGGTGCCTTC. Its protein is CASSDPGTGVLGAF.

V usage is TRBV11-2 and J usage is TRBJ2-3; no firm D call. The CDR3 runs 14 residues. Between the trimmed V and J ends, which lost 5 bases and 2 bases, there was a span of 11 bases. Germline lookup yields CDR1 SGHAT and CDR2 FQNNGV. Here the CDR3 reads CASSLGLHTDTQYF. The CDR3 nucleotides are TGTGCCAGCAGCCTCGGGTTACACACAGATACGCAGTATTTT. Looking up the rest from reference TRBV11-2 and TRBJ2-3 gives the full variable domain: EAGVAQSPRYKIIEKRQSVAFWCNPISGHATLYWYQQILGQGPKLLIQFQNNGVVDDSQLPKDRFSAERLKGVDSTLKIQPAKLEDSAVYLCASSLGLHTDTQYFGPGTRLTVL.

This clone was counted only a few times. The rearrangement uses TRBV9 and TRBJ1-6; weak D call: TRBD1 (5 bases). V was pared by 4 bases and J by 6 bases, with 14 bases between. Germline CDR1 reads SGDLS; CDR2 reads YYNGEE. The CDR3 extends over 15 amino acids. The CDR3 DNA is TGTGCCAGCAGCTCCTCCGCAGGGACTAATTCACCCCTCCACTTT. Translation gives CASSSSAGTNSPLHF.

The CDR3 nucleotides read TGTGCCAGCAGCTTCGGCCAGGGAGCGGTCGAGCAGTACTTC. Translation gives CASSFGQGAVEQYF. The chain combines TRBV7-2 with TRBJ2-7; D is possibly TRBD1 or TRBD2 (5 bases each). The germline V gene has CDR1 SGHTA and CDR2 FQGNSA. V shed 3 bases and J shed 6 bases, with 15 bases lying between them. There are 14 residues in the CDR3.

There are a few counts of this clone. The chain uses TRBV2 and TRBJ1-2; no clear D. Germline CDR1 reads SNHLY; CDR2 reads FYNNEI. Between the trimmed V and J ends, which lost 2 bases and 3 bases, there was a span of 10 bases. The CDR3 is 14 residues long. The CDR3 region is CASSEMSEDYGYTF. The CDR3, as DNA: TGTGCCAGCAGTGAAATGTCAGAGGACTATGGCTACACCTTC.

This clone was detected a few times. Here the CDR3 reads CASSLGVNQPQHF. CDR3 sequence (DNA): TGTGCCAGCAGTTTAGGTGTTAATCAGCCCCAGCATTTT. This sequence joins TRBV27 and TRBJ1-5; the D is unclear. This CDR3 region has 13 residues. CDR1 is MNHEY, CDR2 SMNVEV, per germline (reference sequence). Trimming took 2 bases from V and 4 from J, leaving 6 bases between them.

The gene calls are TRBV27 and TRBJ2-1, with TRBD2 matching over 15 bases. Germline assignment: CDR1 MNHEY and CDR2 SMNVEV (reference sequence). The V gene end was trimmed by 4 bases and the J gene end by 9 bases; junction bases not matched to a gene: 7. The CDR3 length is 16 residues. CDR3 region: CASSYPGLAGGGEQFF. CDR3 sequence (DNA): TGTGCCAGCAGTTACCCGGGACTAGCGGGAGGCGGTGAGCAGTTCTTC.

The DNA for the CDR3 is TGTGCCAGCAGCTTCCCAGACATTTACAATGAGCAGTTCTTC. It yields the protein CASSFPDIYNEQFF. The chain uses TRBV11-2 and TRBJ2-1, with D uncertain. This CDR3 has 14 amino acids. The V gene's germline CDR1 is SGHAT and CDR2 FQNNGV. V dropped 3 bases and J dropped 4 bases, with 10 bases sitting between them.

The chain combines TRBV2 with TRBJ1-2; tentatively, D is TRBD1 (6 bases). Germline V lookup: CDR1 SNHLY, CDR2 FYNNEI. The CDR3 length is 14 residues. Trimming took 5 bases from V and 2 from J, leaving 12 bases between them. CDR3 region: CASSTGFQNYGYTF. The CDR3 DNA sequence: TGTGCCAGCAGTACAGGGTTCCAAAACTATGGCTACACCTTC.

CDR3 sequence (DNA): TGTGCCAGCAGCTTGCGCGGGGCTGGCTACAATGAGCAGTTCTTC. It codes for CASSLRGAGYNEQFF. The chain is built from TRBV5-4 and TRBJ2-1, with D perhaps TRBD2 (6 bases). V was cut by 1 base and J by 3 bases, with 11 bases left in between. CDR1 is SGHNT, CDR2 YYREEE, per germline (reference sequence). The CDR3 totals 15 residues.

This clone was counted a few times. The chain combines TRBV5-1 with TRBJ2-3, with D maybe TRBD2 (6 bases). The CDR3 is made up of 16 amino acids. Germline loops: CDR1 SGHRS, CDR2 YFSETQ. Deletions cut 3 bases from V and 6 bases from J, with 20 bases between. CDR3 DNA sequence: TGCGCCAGCAGCTCGGGACTTCTGGGCCATGGGGATACGCAGTATTTT. Its translation: CASSSGLLGHGDTQYF.